The present T cell receptor beta chain was sequenced within a study of post-analysis software for immune sequencing data. Study information: Both relapsing-remitting and secondary progressive multiple sclerosis featured among the disease courses, as did progressive-relapsing multiple sclerosis.

Study-level points and caveats: Those with multiple sclerosis, the patient group, showed significantly lower normalized Chao1 diversity than controls. The study found TRBV5-6, TRBV5-1 and TRBV20-1 among five TRBV segments more frequent in patients than controls. The authors found that F measure strongly co-clustered same-batch samples.

Per germline, CDR1 DFQATT and CDR2 SNEGSKA (reference sequence). CDR3 length: 15 amino acids. The V and J ends lost 5 bases and 0 bases, in that order; junction bases with no gene match: 8. Unique molecular identifiers were built into the TCR beta cDNA libraries. Around 500,000 cDNA molecules were obtained per 1 to 10 million input T cells. TCRdb re-derived calls from the PCR reads in MiXCR, one entry per CDR3 protein. Of 450,000 to 650,000 distinct CDR3 sequences in the sample, around 44% were seen once. Comments on this clonotype: What it binds is not known.

Material: blood. The source is a girl aged 5-17 years with multiple sclerosis. This rearrangement joins TRBV20-1 to TRBJ2-5; 8 bases are shared with TRBD2. The CDR3 bases are TGCAGTGCTGGGATAGCGGGACTGAACCAAGAGACCCAGTACTTC. Protein product: CSAGIAGLNQETQYF.